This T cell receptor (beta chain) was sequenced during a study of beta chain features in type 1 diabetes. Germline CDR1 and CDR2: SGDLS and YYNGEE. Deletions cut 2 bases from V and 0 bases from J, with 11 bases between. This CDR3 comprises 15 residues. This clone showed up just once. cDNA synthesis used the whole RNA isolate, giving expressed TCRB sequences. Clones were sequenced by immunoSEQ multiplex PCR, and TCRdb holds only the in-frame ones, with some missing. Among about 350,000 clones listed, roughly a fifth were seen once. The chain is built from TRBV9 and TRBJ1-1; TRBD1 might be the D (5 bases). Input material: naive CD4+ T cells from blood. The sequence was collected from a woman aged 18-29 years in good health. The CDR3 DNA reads TGTGCCAGCAGCGTTGACAGTACGATGAACACTGAAGCTTTCTTT. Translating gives CASSVDSTMNTEAFF. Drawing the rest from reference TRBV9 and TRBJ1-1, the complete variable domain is DSGVTQTPKHLITATGQRVTLRCSPRSGDLSVYWYQQSLDQGLQFLIQYYNGEERAKGNILERFSAQQFPDLHSELNLSSLELGDSALYFCASSVDSTMNTEAFFGQGTRLTVV.